The 8 T cell receptor beta chains given below trace back to one sample, sequenced in a study of T cell repertoires in cytomegalovirus infection. A single record per CDR3 protein comes from TCRdb applying MiXCR to the reads. The sample lists about 920,000 distinct CDR3 sequences, less than 40% occurring once. What these receptors recognize is not known. The material was cultured CD8+ T cells from PBMCs, obtained from culture after CMV antigen stimulation. All receptors derive from a human donor in good health (CMV status not recorded). Some clones in this sample may be carry-over from other donors' samples.

The table lists this clonotype with a few counts. The chain combines TRBV20-1 with TRBJ2-7, with D tentatively TRBD1 (6 bases). This CDR3 is built from 13 residues. V lost 5 bases to trimming and J lost 3 bases, with 14 bases between them. Germline CDR1 reads DFQATT; CDR2 reads SNEGSKA (reference sequence). The CDR3 nucleotides are TGCAGTGCTGCACAGGGTATCCTCTACGAGCAGTACTTC. The encoded protein is CSAAQGILYEQYF.

In its sample, this clonotype was seen many times. The V and J genes are TRBV7-8 and TRBJ2-7; D might be TRBD1 (6 bases). The CDR3 covers 15 residues. CDR1 and CDR2 from the germline V gene are SGHVS and FQNEAQ. V lost 5 bases, J lost 4 bases, and 18 bases lay in between. The CDR3 is CASSLGLQGPYEQYV. CDR3 nucleotide sequence: TGTGCCAGCAGCCTCGGCTTACAGGGCCCGTACGAGCAGTACGTC.

The rearrangement joins TRBV4-2 to TRBJ2-7, with D possibly TRBD2 on 6 matching bases. Germline CDR1 LGHNA, CDR2 YNFKEQ. This CDR3 has 16 amino acids. Trimming cost V 1 base and J 4 bases, with 17 bases left between them. CDR3 in amino acids: CASSQGTQRVGYEQYF. The CDR3 DNA sequence: TGTGCCAGCAGCCAAGGAACTCAGCGGGTGGGGTACGAGCAGTACTTC.

This clonotype occurred a few times. The gene calls are TRBV6-1 and TRBJ2-3, with 7 bases matching TRBD1. After removal of 10 bases from V and 2 bases from J, the junction contained 9 bases not matched to a gene. This CDR3 comprises 14 residues. CDR1 and CDR2 (germline): MNHNS, SASEGT. In DNA, the CDR3 is TGTGCCACCAACAGGGGATGGGACACAGATACGCAGTATTTT. Amino acids: CATNRGWDTDTQYF.

This clonotype was found a few times. The CDR3 DNA is TGTGCCAGCAGGGGGACAGGGTCGATCGGCTACACCTTC. Translating gives CASRGTGSIGYTF. The rearrangement joins TRBV6-5 to TRBJ1-2, with 9 bases fitting TRBD1. The CDR3 covers 13 residues. The germline CDR1 and CDR2 sequences are MNHEY and SVGAGI. V shed 6 bases, J shed 8 bases, and the junction held 7 bases outside the gene matches.

This clonotype was seen ten or more times. This chain uses TRBV28 with TRBJ2-7; 9 positions agree with TRBD1. Per the germline V gene, CDR1 is MDHEN and CDR2 is SYDVKM. Trimming cost V 4 bases and J 3 bases; bases outside gene matches: 7. The CDR3 length is 15 residues. The CDR3 region is CASSSTGTGLYEQYV. CDR3 bases: TGTGCCAGCAGTTCAACCGGGACAGGGCTCTACGAGCAGTACGTC.

This clonotype was seen only a few times. V gene TRBV6-1 combines with J gene TRBJ2-1; TRBD1 matches 9 bases. The CDR3 loop spans 16 amino acids. Germline V gene lookup returns CDR1 MNHNS and CDR2 SASEGT. Losses at the gene ends were 7 bases for V and 0 bases for J; bases not matched to a gene: 7. CDR3 in amino acids: CASTGTGKPSYNEQFF. In DNA form, the CDR3 reads TGTGCCAGCACCGGGACAGGGAAACCCTCCTACAATGAGCAGTTCTTC.

This clonotype has just a few counts. V is TRBV27 and J is TRBJ2-1, with 8 bases identical to TRBD2. V was pared by 2 bases and J by 6 bases, with 3 bases of the junction left unmatched. The CDR3 runs to 14 residues. Germline CDR1 and CDR2: MNHEY and SMNVEV (reference sequence). The CDR3, as DNA: TGTGCCAGCAGTTTAGCCGGGACTAGCAATGAGCAGTTCTTC. Its translation: CASSLAGTSNEQFF.